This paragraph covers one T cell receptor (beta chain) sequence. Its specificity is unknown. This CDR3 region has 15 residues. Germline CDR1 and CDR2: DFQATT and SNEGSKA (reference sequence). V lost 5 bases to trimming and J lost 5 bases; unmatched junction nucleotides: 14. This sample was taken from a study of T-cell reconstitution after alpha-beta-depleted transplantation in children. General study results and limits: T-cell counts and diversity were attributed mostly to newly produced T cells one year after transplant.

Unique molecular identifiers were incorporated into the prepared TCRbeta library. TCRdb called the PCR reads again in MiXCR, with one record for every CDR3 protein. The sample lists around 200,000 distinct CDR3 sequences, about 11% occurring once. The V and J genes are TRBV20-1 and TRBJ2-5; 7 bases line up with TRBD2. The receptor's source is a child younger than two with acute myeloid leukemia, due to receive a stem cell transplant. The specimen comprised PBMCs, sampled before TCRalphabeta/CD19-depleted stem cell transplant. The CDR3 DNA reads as TGCAGTGCTTGGGGGGTTTGGCGGGAGTTGGAGACCCAGTACTTC. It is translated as CSAWGVWRELETQYF.